This T cell receptor beta chain was documented in a study of T cells in Graves' hyperthyroidism and ophthalmopathy. A patient was excluded if there was uncontrolled infection, other autoimmune disease, pregnancy or lactation. Ahead of any ophthalmopathy symptoms, the blood sample was obtained at the first diagnosis of hyperthyroidism. Around 10 ml fresh peripheral blood yielded the PBMCs. The TCR beta CDR3 regions underwent amplification using RNA transcripts as the source. Using the HTBI primer set, a first-round RT-PCR was run on the TCR CDR3. TCRdb recomputed calls from the multiplex PCR reads with MiXCR, one row per CDR3 protein. The sample has approximately 600,000 distinct CDR3 sequences; roughly 14% are singletons. Trimming removed 9 bases at V and 6 bases at J, with 9 bases between. Germline V CDR1 and CDR2: KGHDR, SFDVKD. The CDR3 sequence is 11 residues long. This clonotype was counted ten times or more.

Input material: blood. This clonotype was sampled from a woman younger than 45 with Graves' hyperthyroidism that later progressed to Graves' ophthalmopathy. The chain couples TRBV24-1 to TRBJ2-3; D may be TRBD1 (6 bases). The chain's CDR3 is CATGGWDTQYF. The DNA for the CDR3 is TGTGCCACCGGGGGCTGGGATACGCAGTATTTT.